This T cell receptor (beta chain) was identified in a study of blood T cell repertoires in COVID-19. At the level of the study: Acute-phase and convalescent COVID-19 samples originated in the United States, Italy and Spain. The analysed material was cDNA or gDNA that came from T cells, B-cell-depleted T cells, or PBMCs.

Authors' analysis steps: How many nucleated cells were present was estimated from reference gene primer amplification. The repertoire was sequenced with immunoSEQ multiplex PCR; TCRdb's copy has only in-frame clones and lacks some. That table gives V, J and clone size, and the DNA gave D and trimming. The sample lists some 120,000 clones; about 88% were seen once. V shed 5 bases and J shed 4 bases, with 17 bases lying between them. Germline assignment: CDR1 MDHEN and CDR2 SYDVKM. This CDR3 has 15 residues. The specimen sequenced was peripheral blood. This chain connects TRBV28 to TRBJ1-2; a weak D match, TRBD1 (5 bases). This sequence was found in a man in his forties or fifties with acute or convalescent COVID-19. The CDR3, as DNA: TGTGCCAGCAGTCTCATAGCAATGGGGGGCTATGGCTACACCTTC. Amino acids: CASSLIAMGGYGYTF.